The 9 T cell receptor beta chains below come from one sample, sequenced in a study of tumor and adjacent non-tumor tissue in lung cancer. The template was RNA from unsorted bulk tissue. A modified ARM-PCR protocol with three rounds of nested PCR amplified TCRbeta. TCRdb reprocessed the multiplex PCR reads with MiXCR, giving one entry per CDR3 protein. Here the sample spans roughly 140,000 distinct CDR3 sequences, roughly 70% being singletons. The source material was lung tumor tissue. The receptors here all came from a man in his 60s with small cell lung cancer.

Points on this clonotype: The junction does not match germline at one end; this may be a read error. The CDR3 nucleotides read TGTGACAGCAGCTTGAGCGAAGAGACCCAGTACTTC. Translating gives CDSSLSEETQYF. V gene TRBV11-2 combines with J gene TRBJ2-5; D is ambiguous. This CDR3 spans 12 amino acids. Germline lookup yields CDR1 SGHAT and CDR2 FQNNGV.

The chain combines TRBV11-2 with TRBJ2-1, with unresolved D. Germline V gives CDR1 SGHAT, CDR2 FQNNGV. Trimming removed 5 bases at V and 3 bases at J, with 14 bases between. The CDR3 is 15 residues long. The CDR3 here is CASSPPSRCYNEQFF. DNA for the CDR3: TGTGCCAGCAGCCCCCCTTCCCGGTGCTACAATGAGCAGTTCTTC. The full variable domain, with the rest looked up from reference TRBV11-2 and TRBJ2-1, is EAGVAQSPRYKIIEKRQSVAFWCNPISGHATLYWYQQILGQGPKLLIQFQNNGVVDDSQLPKDRFSAERLKGVDSTLKIQPAKLEDSAVYLCASSPPSRCYNEQFFGPGTRLTVL.

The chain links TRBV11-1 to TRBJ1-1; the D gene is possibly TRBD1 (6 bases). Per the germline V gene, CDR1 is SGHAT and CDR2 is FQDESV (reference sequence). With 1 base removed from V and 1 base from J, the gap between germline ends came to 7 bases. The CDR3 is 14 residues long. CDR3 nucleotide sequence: TGTGCCAGCAGCTTAGGAGGGGGGAACACTGAAGCTTTCTTT. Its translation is CASSLGGGNTEAFF.

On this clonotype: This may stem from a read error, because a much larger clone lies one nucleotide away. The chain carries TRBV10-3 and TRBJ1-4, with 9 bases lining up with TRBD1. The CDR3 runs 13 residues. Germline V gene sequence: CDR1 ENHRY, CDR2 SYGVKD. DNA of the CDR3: TGTGCCACTCAGGGACAGGGAGATGAAAACCTGTTTTTT. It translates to CATQGQGDENLFF.

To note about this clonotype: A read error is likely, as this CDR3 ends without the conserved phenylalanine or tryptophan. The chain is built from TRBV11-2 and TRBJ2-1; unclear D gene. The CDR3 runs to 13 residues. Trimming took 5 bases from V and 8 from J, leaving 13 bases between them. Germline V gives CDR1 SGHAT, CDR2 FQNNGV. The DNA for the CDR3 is TGTGCCAGCAGCGTGCCGCTGGGCGATGAGCAGTTCCTC. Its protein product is CASSVPLGDEQFL.

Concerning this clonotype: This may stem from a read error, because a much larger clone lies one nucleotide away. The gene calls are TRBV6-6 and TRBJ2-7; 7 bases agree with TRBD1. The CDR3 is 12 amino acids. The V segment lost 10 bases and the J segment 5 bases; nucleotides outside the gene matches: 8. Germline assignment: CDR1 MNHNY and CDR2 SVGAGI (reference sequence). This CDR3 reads CANNQQGHEQYF. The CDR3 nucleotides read TGTGCCAACAACCAACAGGGGCACGAGCAGTACTTC.

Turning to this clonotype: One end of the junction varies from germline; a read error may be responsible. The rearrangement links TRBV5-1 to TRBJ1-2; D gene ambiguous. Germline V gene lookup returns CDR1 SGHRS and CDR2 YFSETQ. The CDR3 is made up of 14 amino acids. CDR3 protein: CASSLVGRSYDYTF. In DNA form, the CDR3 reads TGCGCCAGCAGCTTGGTCGGGAGGAGCTATGACTACACCTTC.

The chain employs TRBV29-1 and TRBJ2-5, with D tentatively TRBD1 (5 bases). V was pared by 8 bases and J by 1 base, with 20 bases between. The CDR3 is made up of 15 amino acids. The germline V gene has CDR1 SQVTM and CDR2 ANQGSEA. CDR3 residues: CSFTRGWIRQETQYF. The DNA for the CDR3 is TGCAGCTTCACAAGGGGTTGGATCCGCCAAGAGACCCAGTACTTC.

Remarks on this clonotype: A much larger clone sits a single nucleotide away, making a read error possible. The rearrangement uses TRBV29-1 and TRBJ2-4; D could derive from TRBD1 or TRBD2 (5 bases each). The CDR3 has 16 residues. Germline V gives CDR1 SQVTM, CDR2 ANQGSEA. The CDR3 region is CSVGLGPQWPKSIQYF. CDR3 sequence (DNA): TGCAGCGTGGGTCTGGGACCCCAATGGCCCAAAAGCATTCAGTACTTC. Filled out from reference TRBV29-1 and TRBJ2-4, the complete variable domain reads SAVISQKPSRDICQRGTSLTIQCQVDSQVTMMFWYRQQPGQSLTLIATANQGSEATYESGFVIDKFPISRPNLTFSTLTVSNMSPEDSSIYLCSVGLGPQWPKSIQYFGAGTRLSVL.